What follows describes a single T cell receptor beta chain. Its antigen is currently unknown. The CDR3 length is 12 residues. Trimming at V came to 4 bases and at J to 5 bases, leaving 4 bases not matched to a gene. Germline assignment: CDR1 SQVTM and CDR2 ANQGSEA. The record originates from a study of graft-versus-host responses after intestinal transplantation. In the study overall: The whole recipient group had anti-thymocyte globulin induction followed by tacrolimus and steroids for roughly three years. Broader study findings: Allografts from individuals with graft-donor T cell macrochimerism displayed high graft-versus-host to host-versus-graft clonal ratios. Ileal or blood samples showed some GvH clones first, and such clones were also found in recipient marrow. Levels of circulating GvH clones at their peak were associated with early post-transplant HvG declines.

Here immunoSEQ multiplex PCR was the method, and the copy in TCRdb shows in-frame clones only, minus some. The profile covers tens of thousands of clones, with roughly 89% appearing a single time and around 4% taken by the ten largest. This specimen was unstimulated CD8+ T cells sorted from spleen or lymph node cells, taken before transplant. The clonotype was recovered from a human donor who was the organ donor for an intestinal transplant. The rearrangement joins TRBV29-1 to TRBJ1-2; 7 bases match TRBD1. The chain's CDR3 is CSVAAGGYGYTF. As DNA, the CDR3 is TGCAGCGTTGCTGCAGGGGGATATGGCTACACCTTC. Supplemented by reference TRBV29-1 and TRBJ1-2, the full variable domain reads SAVISQKPSRDICQRGTSLTIQCQVDSQVTMMFWYRQQPGQSLTLIATANQGSEATYESGFVIDKFPISRPNLTFSTLTVSNMSPEDSSIYLCSVAAGGYGYTFGSGTRLTVV.